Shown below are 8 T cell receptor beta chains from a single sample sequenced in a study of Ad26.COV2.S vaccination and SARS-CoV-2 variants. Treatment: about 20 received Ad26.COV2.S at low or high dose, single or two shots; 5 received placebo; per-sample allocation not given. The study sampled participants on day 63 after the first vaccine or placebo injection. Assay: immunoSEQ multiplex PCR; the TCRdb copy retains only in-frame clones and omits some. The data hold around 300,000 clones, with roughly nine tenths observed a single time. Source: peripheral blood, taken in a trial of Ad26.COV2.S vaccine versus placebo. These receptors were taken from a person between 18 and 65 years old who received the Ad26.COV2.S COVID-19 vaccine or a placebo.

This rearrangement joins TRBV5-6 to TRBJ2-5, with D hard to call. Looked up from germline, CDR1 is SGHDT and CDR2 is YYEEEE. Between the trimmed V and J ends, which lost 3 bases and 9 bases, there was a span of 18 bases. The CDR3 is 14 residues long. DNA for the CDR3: TGTGCCAGCAGCTACGCAGCAGATTTTGCGGCCCAGTACTTC. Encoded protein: CASSYAADFAAQYF. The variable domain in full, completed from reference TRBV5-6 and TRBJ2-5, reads DAGVTQSPTHLIKTRGQQVTLRCSPKSGHDTVSWYQQALGQGPQFIFQYYEEEERQRGNFPDRFSGHQFPNYSSELNVNALLLGDSALYLCASSYAADFAAQYFGPGTRLLVL.

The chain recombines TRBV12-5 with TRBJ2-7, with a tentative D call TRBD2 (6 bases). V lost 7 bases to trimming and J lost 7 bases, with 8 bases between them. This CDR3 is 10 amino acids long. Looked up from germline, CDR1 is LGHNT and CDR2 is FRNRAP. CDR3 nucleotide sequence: TGTGCTAGTGCGGGAGATGAGCAGTACTTC. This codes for CASAGDEQYF. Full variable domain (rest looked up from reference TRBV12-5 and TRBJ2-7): DARVTQTPRHKVTEMGQEVTMRCQPILGHNTVFWYRQTMMQGLELLAYFRNRAPLDDSGMPKDRFSAEMPDATLATLKIQPSEPRDSAVYFCASAGDEQYFGPGTRLTVT.

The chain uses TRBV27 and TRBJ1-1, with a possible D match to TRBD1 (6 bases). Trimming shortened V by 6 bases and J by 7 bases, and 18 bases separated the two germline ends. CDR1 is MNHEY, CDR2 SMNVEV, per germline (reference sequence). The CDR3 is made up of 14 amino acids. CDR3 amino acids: CASSSQGFLIEAFF. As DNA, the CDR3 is TGTGCCAGCAGCTCACAGGGTTTTTTAATTGAAGCTTTCTTT.

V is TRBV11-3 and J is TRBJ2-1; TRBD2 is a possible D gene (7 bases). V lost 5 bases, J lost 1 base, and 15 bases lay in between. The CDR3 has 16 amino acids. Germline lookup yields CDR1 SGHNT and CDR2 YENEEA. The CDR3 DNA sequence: TGTGCCAGCAGCAGTGGGGGGGGCCGGTCCTACAATGAGCAGTTCTTC. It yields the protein CASSSGGGRSYNEQFF. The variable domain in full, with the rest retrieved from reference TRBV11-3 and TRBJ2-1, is EAGVVQSPRYKIIEKKQPVAFWCNPISGHNTLYWYLQNLGQGPELLIRYENEEAVDDSQLPKDRFSAERLKGVDSTLKIQPAELGDSAVYLCASSSGGGRSYNEQFFGPGTRLTVL.

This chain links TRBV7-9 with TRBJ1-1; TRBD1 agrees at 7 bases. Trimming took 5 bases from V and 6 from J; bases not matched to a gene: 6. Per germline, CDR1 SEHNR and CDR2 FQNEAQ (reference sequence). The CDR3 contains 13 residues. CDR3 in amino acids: CASSRDSLPEAFF. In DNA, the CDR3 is TGTGCCAGCAGCAGGGACAGTCTCCCTGAAGCTTTCTTT.

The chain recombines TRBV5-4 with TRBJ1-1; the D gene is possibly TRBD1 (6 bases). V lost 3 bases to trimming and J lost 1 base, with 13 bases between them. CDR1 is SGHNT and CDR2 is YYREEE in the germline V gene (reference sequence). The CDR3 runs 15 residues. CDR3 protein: CASSWGRGSNTEAFF. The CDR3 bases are TGTGCCAGCAGCTGGGGCAGGGGTTCGAACACTGAAGCTTTCTTT. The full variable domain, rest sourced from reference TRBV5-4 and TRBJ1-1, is ETGVTQSPTHLIKTRGQQVTLRCSSQSGHNTVSWYQQALGQGPQFIFQYYREEENGRGNFPPRFSGLQFPNYSSELNVNALELDDSALYLCASSWGRGSNTEAFFGQGTRLTVV.

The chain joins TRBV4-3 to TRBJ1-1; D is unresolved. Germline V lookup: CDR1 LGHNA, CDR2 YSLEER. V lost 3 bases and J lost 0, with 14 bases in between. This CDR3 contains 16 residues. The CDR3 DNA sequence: TGCGCCAGCAGCCACCGGGGTCGGCGGATGAACACTGAAGCTTTCTTT. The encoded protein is CASSHRGRRMNTEAFF.

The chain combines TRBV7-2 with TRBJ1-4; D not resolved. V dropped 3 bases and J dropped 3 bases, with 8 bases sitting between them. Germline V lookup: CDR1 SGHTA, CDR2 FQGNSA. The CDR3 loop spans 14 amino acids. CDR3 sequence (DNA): TGTGCCAGCAGCTTGGTAGGAGCTAATGAAAAACTGTTTTTT. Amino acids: CASSLVGANEKLFF.